This TCR beta chain stems from a study of blood T cell repertoires in COVID-19. Study-wide context: The cDNA or gDNA used as material had been derived from T cells, B-cell-depleted T cells, or PBMCs.

Repertoires were generated with immunoSEQ multiplex PCR, while TCRdb's copy carries only in-frame clones and drops some. This table has fewer than 250,000 clones, approximately 90% appearing once. The CDR3 length is 15 residues. Trimming shortened V by 0 bases and J by 6 bases, and 11 bases separated the two germline ends. The V gene's germline CDR1 is LNHNV and CDR2 YYDKDF (reference sequence). The J gene is TRBJ1-4, the V gene TRBV15; D uncertain. The TCR was taken from a woman aged 30 to 39 with acute COVID-19. The specimen was PBMCs or T cells enriched from blood (not recorded which). CDR3 region: CATSRDRRDYEKLFF. The CDR3, as DNA: TGTGCCACCAGCAGAGATAGGCGGGATTATGAAAAACTGTTTTTT.